This TCR beta chain was sequenced in a study of vaccination and CD4 T cells after COVID-19. The germline V and J ends were trimmed by 5 bases and 10 bases, with 11 bases remaining between them. CDR1 KGHDR and CDR2 SFDVKD come from the germline V gene. The length of the CDR3 is 13 residues. This clonotype occurred a few times. Its target is unknown. Sequenced with the Oncomine TCR Beta short-read assay was DNA taken from cultured CD4+ T cells. MiXCR was run by TCRdb on the PCR reads, yielding one entry per CDR3 protein. Altogether some 14,000 distinct CDR3 sequences are present, about 60% being singletons, with the ten largest covering approximately 15%. Noted treatment: approximately 9-day PBMC culture with coronavirus spike peptide pools or control peptides (ViraFEST assay).

The V and J genes are TRBV24-1 and TRBJ1-6; D remains unclear. Sequencing was performed on CD4+ T cells from blood, cultured in vitro. The source of this sequence is a human donor who had recovered from COVID-19. The CDR3 is CATSAGAISPLHF. The CDR3 nucleotides are TGTGCCACCAGTGCCGGAGCCATATCACCCCTCCACTTT.